The 31 T cell receptor beta chains below were found in one sample sequenced in a study of T cells in localized non-small cell lung cancer. Clones were sequenced by immunoSEQ multiplex PCR, and TCRdb holds only the in-frame ones, with some missing. The sample carries 90,000 to 95,000 clones, approximately 90% recorded once. Specimen: PBMCs, collected before any cancer treatment. These receptors were collected from a woman between 35 and 70 years old with stage II squamous cell lung carcinoma.

The V call is TRBV5-6, the J call TRBJ2-5; D unresolved. V was cut by 0 bases and J by 7 bases, with 7 bases left in between. CDR3 length: 12 residues. The germline V gene encodes CDR1 SGHDT and CDR2 YYEEEE. The CDR3 sequence is CASSLEPRTQYF. The CDR3 nucleotides are TGTGCCAGCAGCTTGGAGCCCAGGACCCAGTACTTC.

The CDR3: CASSLDRKRVTEAFF. The DNA of the CDR3 is TGTGCCAGCAGCTTGGACAGGAAAAGGGTTACTGAAGCTTTCTTT. This rearrangement joins TRBV5-6 to TRBJ1-1; D possibly corresponds to TRBD1 (5 bases). Germline CDR1 SGHDT, CDR2 YYEEEE. Between the trimmed V and J ends, which lost 0 bases and 5 bases, there was a span of 14 bases. The CDR3 is made up of 15 amino acids.

This clone was recorded only once. The V call is TRBV29-1, the J call TRBJ2-2; 7 nucleotides match TRBD2. The germline CDR1 and CDR2 sequences are SQVTM and ANQGSEA. The CDR3 has 15 residues. With 6 bases clipped from V and 1 base from J, the junction kept 8 bases outside the gene matches. CDR3 sequence reads: CSVGGSARNTGELFF. Written as DNA, the CDR3 is TGCAGCGTGGGGGGGTCAGCGCGGAACACCGGGGAGCTGTTTTTT.

The CDR3 loop reads CASSGRGADTGELFF. The CDR3 bases are TGCGCCAGCAGCGGGCGGGGGGCCGACACCGGGGAGCTGTTTTTT. The chain links TRBV5-1 to TRBJ2-2, with 8 bases fitting TRBD2. Germline CDR1 is SGHRS and CDR2 is YFSETQ. This CDR3 has 15 amino acids. Trimming at V came to 4 bases and at J to 3 bases, leaving 5 bases not matched to a gene. Together with reference TRBV5-1 and TRBJ2-2, the CDR3 gives the full variable domain: KAGVTQTPRYLIKTRGQQVTLSCSPISGHRSVSWYQQTPGQGLQFLFEYFSETQRNKGNFPGRFSGRQFSNSRSEMNVSTLELGDSALYLCASSGRGADTGELFFGEGSRLTVL.

This chain's CDR3 is CASQRGAYNEQFF. DNA of the CDR3: TGTGCCAGCCAGCGGGGGGCCTACAATGAGCAGTTCTTC. The V gene is TRBV27, the J gene TRBJ2-1; 9 positions agree with TRBD2. This CDR3 region has 13 residues. With V trimmed by 8 bases and J by 2 bases, 1 base remained unmatched. Germline CDR1 is MNHEY and CDR2 is SMNVEV (reference sequence).

The chain recombines TRBV2 with TRBJ2-7; D may be TRBD1 (5 bases). Trimming took off 7 bases at V and 0 bases at J, with 10 bases between the two ends. Germline V gives CDR1 SNHLY, CDR2 FYNNEI. CDR3 length equals 13 residues. The CDR3 DNA reads as TGTGCCAGCAAGGGGATTTACTCCTACGAGCAGTACTTC. Protein sequence: CASKGIYSYEQYF. Supplemented by reference TRBV2 and TRBJ2-7, the full variable domain reads EPEVTQTPSHQVTQMGQEVILRCVPISNHLYFYWYRQILGQKVEFLVSFYNNEISEKSEIFDDQFSVERPDGSNFTLKIRSTKLEDSAMYFCASKGIYSYEQYFGPGTRLTVT.

The gene calls are TRBV11-2 and TRBJ1-1; a weak D match, TRBD1 (6 bases). CDR3 length: 16 amino acids. Between the trimmed V and J ends, which lost 5 bases and 2 bases, there was a span of 18 bases. CDR1 SGHAT and CDR2 FQNNGV come from the germline V gene. The CDR3 sequence: CASSLLSGHPNTEAFF. Written as DNA, the CDR3 is TGTGCCAGCAGCCTCCTTTCGGGACATCCTAACACTGAAGCTTTCTTT.

The rearrangement links TRBV28 to TRBJ1-6; D is unclear. The germline gives CDR1 MDHEN, CDR2 SYDVKM. The CDR3 is 11 amino acids. V was trimmed by 7 bases and J by 5 bases, leaving 3 bases between them. This CDR3 is CASTHNSPLHF. The CDR3 DNA reads as TGTGCCAGCACCCATAATTCACCCCTCCACTTT.

The J gene is TRBJ1-1, the V gene TRBV7-9; 7 bases fit TRBD1. The CDR3 has 14 amino acids. Trimming cost V 7 bases and J 0 bases; bases outside gene matches: 5. Germline CDR1 SEHNR, CDR2 FQNEAQ (reference sequence). The CDR3 reads CASTGDSLNTEAFF. The DNA for the CDR3 is TGTGCCAGCACCGGGGACAGTTTGAACACTGAAGCTTTCTTT.

This sequence joins TRBV5-1 and TRBJ2-3, with a possible D match to TRBD1 (6 bases). Per the germline V gene, CDR1 is SGHRS and CDR2 is YFSETQ. V was shortened by 7 bases and J by 2 bases, with 17 bases between the two germline ends. The CDR3 spans 15 residues. The CDR3 loop is CASEILGGPTDTQYF. The CDR3 DNA follows: TGCGCCAGCGAAATACTAGGGGGACCCACAGATACGCAGTATTTT.

This clone has a single count. This chain uses TRBV5-1 with TRBJ1-2, with D tentatively TRBD1 (5 bases). CDR3 size: 13 residues. The ends were cut back, 2 bases at V and 4 bases at J, with 9 bases in the middle. Germline-derived CDR1 and CDR2 are SGHRS and YFSETQ. CDR3 bases: TGCGCCAGCAGCTTCGACAGTTTCTATGGCTACACCTTC. It specifies CASSFDSFYGYTF.

The gene calls are TRBV7-9 and TRBJ1-2, with 7 bases that match TRBD1. CDR1 is SEHNR and CDR2 is FQNEAQ in the germline V gene (reference sequence). CDR3 size: 14 residues. The V segment lost 3 bases and the J segment 2 bases; nucleotides outside the gene matches: 3. Here the CDR3 DNA reads TGTGCCAGCAGCTTCGGACAGGCCAACTATGGCTACACCTTC. Its translation: CASSFGQANYGYTF.

The V and J genes are TRBV27 and TRBJ2-3, with TRBD2 matching 9 bases. Losses at the gene ends were 6 bases for V and 1 base for J; bases not matched to a gene: 8. The CDR3 sequence is 16 residues long. Per the germline V gene, CDR1 is MNHEY and CDR2 is SMNVEV (reference sequence). The CDR3 region is CASRPSSGERTDTQYF. The CDR3 bases are TGTGCCAGCAGGCCCTCTAGCGGGGAACGCACAGATACGCAGTATTTT.

V gene TRBV6-4 combines with J gene TRBJ2-1; 9 bases agree with TRBD2. CDR3 size: 16 residues. With 4 bases clipped from V and 0 bases from J, the junction kept 4 bases outside the gene matches. Germline V gene data show CDR1 as MRHNA and CDR2 as SNTAGT. Here the CDR3 DNA reads TGTGCCAGCAGTGTCTTAGCGGGGGCCTCCTACAATGAGCAGTTCTTC. Amino acid sequence: CASSVLAGASYNEQFF.

The chain joins TRBV19 to TRBJ1-5; D is ambiguous. Germline loops: CDR1 LNHDA, CDR2 SQIVND (reference sequence). The CDR3 is 14 amino acids. The V gene lost 6 bases and the J gene lost 2 bases, with 11 bases spanning the gap. CDR3 region: CASRVPGGNQPQHF. In nucleotides, the CDR3 is TGTGCCAGTAGAGTCCCGGGAGGCAATCAGCCCCAGCATTTT. The full variable domain, completed using reference TRBV19 and TRBJ1-5, is DGGITQSPKYLFRKEGQNVTLSCEQNLNHDAMYWYRQDPGQGLRLIYYSQIVNDFQKGDIAEGYSVSREKKESFPLTVTSAQKNPTAFYLCASRVPGGNQPQHFGDGTRLSIL.

The V and J genes are TRBV27 and TRBJ1-5, with TRBD1 matching 8 bases. V shed 5 bases and J 8 bases; nucleotides not matched to a gene: 11. The CDR3 runs 15 residues. Looked up from germline, CDR1 is MNHEY and CDR2 is SMNVEV (reference sequence). In DNA, the CDR3 is TGTGCCAGCAGTGCATGGGCAGGGGGCGGCGAGCCCCAGCATTTT. It translates to CASSAWAGGGEPQHF.

The chain combines TRBV28 with TRBJ2-7; D is perhaps TRBD1 (7 bases). CDR1 and CDR2 (germline): MDHEN, SYDVKM. The CDR3 has 14 amino acids. V lost 6 bases and J 4 bases, leaving 16 bases between the germline ends. The CDR3 protein is CASRRNRGLYEQYF. In nucleotides, the CDR3 is TGTGCCAGCAGGAGAAACAGGGGACTTTACGAGCAGTACTTC.

The CDR3 loop reads CASSRLAGGTYEQYF. The CDR3 nucleotides read TGTGCCAGCAGTCGACTAGCGGGAGGAACCTACGAGCAGTACTTC. The rearrangement joins TRBV27 to TRBJ2-7; the match to TRBD2 covers 13 bases. The V gene's germline CDR1 is MNHEY and CDR2 SMNVEV (reference sequence). V was pared by 5 bases and J by 2 bases, with 3 bases of the junction left unmatched. The CDR3 runs 15 residues.

There are a few counts of this clone. The chain recombines TRBV7-9 with TRBJ1-1; D may be TRBD1 (5 bases). CDR1 and CDR2 from the germline V gene are SEHNR and FQNEAQ (reference sequence). V lost 1 base to trimming and J lost 4 bases, with 13 bases between them. The CDR3 spans 15 residues. CDR3 nucleotides: TGTGCCAGCAGCTTAGGGGGCGGGGTGGCCACTGAAGCTTTCTTT. Translating it yields CASSLGGGVATEAFF.

CDR3 region: CASSPSQGAADTQYF. In nucleotides, the CDR3 is TGCGCCAGCAGCCCCTCACAGGGGGCCGCAGATACGCAGTATTTT. V is TRBV5-1 and J is TRBJ2-3; 9 nucleotides align to TRBD1. This CDR3 contains 15 residues. Germline CDR1 SGHRS, CDR2 YFSETQ. Unmatched junction bases numbered 7, after V lost 4 bases and J lost 4 bases.

The chain has TRBV5-1 and TRBJ1-2, with a tentative D call TRBD1 (5 bases). V shed 0 bases and J shed 3 bases, with 9 bases lying between them. Germline V gene data show CDR1 as SGHRS and CDR2 as YFSETQ. The CDR3 is made up of 14 amino acids. The DNA of the CDR3 is TGCGCCAGCAGCTTGGCCGGGGGGGACTATGGCTACACCTTC. It is translated as CASSLAGGDYGYTF.

CDR3 sequence reads: CASASLWGRSETQYF. CDR3 nucleotides: TGTGCTAGTGCGTCCCTGTGGGGGCGGTCGGAGACCCAGTACTTC. The gene calls are TRBV12-5 and TRBJ2-5; D may be TRBD1 (6 bases). The V end lost 7 bases, the J end lost 5 bases, and 20 bases lay between the germline ends. This CDR3 contains 15 residues. The V gene's germline CDR1 is LGHNT and CDR2 FRNRAP.

The chain employs TRBV30 and TRBJ1-1; D unresolved. The germline CDR1 and CDR2 sequences are GTSNPN and SVGIG (reference sequence). The CDR3 spans 17 residues. The V gene lost 4 bases and the J gene lost 0 bases, with 21 bases spanning the gap. The CDR3 region has the DNA TGTGCCTGGACCCATAAGCCACCGGGAATGATGAACACTGAAGCTTTCTTT. This codes for CAWTHKPPGMMNTEAFF.

This clone was picked up one time. V gene TRBV2 combines with J gene TRBJ1-1; TRBD1 matches 7 bases. The V gene's germline CDR1 is SNHLY and CDR2 FYNNEI. The CDR3 spans 10 residues. With 9 bases clipped from V and 11 bases from J, the junction kept 6 bases outside the gene matches. The CDR3 region is CARRDSHAFF. CDR3 coding DNA: TGTGCCAGGAGGGACAGTCATGCTTTCTTT.

This chain links TRBV28 with TRBJ1-1; D may be TRBD1 (6 bases). Trimming stripped 2 bases from V and 1 base from J, with 17 bases between. This CDR3 comprises 17 residues. Germline values: CDR1 MDHEN, CDR2 SYDVKM. CDR3 residues: CASSLEGEGFQNTEAFF. CDR3 sequence (DNA): TGTGCCAGCAGTTTAGAGGGGGAGGGGTTTCAGAACACTGAAGCTTTCTTT.

In its sample, this clone was seen a few times. V usage is TRBV6-4 and J usage is TRBJ2-1, with D possibly TRBD1 on 6 matching bases. This CDR3 contains 13 residues. Trimming removed 2 bases from V and 6 bases from J, with 8 bases in between. CDR1 and CDR2 from the germline V gene are MRHNA and SNTAGT. DNA for the CDR3: TGTGCCAGCAGTGACCAAGGGGGCAATGAGCAGTTCTTC. Translating gives CASSDQGGNEQFF.

V and J are TRBV5-6 and TRBJ2-5, with 9 bases that match TRBD1. Unmatched junction bases numbered 10, after V lost 4 bases and J lost 6 bases. Germline CDR1 is SGHDT and CDR2 is YYEEEE. This CDR3 is 15 amino acids long. The CDR3 bases are TGTGCCAGCAGCCCTACTGACAGGGGGGTTCAGACCCAGTACTTC. This codes for CASSPTDRGVQTQYF.

The V and J genes are TRBV5-5 and TRBJ2-7, with 7 bases that match TRBD2. V shed 2 bases and J 4 bases; nucleotides not matched to a gene: 3. The CDR3 contains 13 residues. Germline loops: CDR1 SGHKS, CDR2 YYEKEE (reference sequence). CDR3 protein: CASSFGRRYEQYF. The CDR3, as DNA: TGTGCCAGCAGCTTCGGGAGGCGGTACGAGCAGTACTTC. The full variable domain, in which reference TRBV5-5 and TRBJ2-7 provide the parts outside the CDR3, is DAGVTQSPTHLIKTRGQQVTLRCSPISGHKSVSWYQQVLGQGPQFIFQYYEKEERGRGNFPDRFSARQFPNYSSELNVNALLLGDSALYLCASSFGRRYEQYFGPGTRLTVT.

The chain couples TRBV19 to TRBJ2-3; D is perhaps TRBD2 (6 bases). The CDR3 loop spans 14 amino acids. V lost 6 bases and J 0 bases, leaving 10 bases between the germline ends. Germline V gene lookup returns CDR1 LNHDA and CDR2 SQIVND (reference sequence). DNA of the CDR3: TGTGCCAGTAGCGGCGGGGTCAGCACAGATACGCAGTATTTT. Translated, it gives CASSGGVSTDTQYF. The whole variable domain, remainder taken from reference TRBV19 and TRBJ2-3, is DGGITQSPKYLFRKEGQNVTLSCEQNLNHDAMYWYRQDPGQGLRLIYYSQIVNDFQKGDIAEGYSVSREKKESFPLTVTSAQKNPTAFYLCASSGGVSTDTQYFGPGTRLTVL.

The chain carries TRBV10-3 and TRBJ2-4; D remains ambiguous. CDR3 length: 11 amino acids. Germline values: CDR1 ENHRY, CDR2 SYGVKD. The V gene lost 10 bases and the J gene lost 10 bases, with 14 bases spanning the gap. This CDR3 is CATKQAEIQYF. CDR3 bases: TGTGCCACAAAACAAGCTGAGATTCAGTACTTC.

The chain uses TRBV29-1 and TRBJ2-4; D ambiguous. Per the germline V gene, CDR1 is SQVTM and CDR2 is ANQGSEA. The CDR3 covers 13 residues. V lost 3 bases to trimming and J lost 3 bases, with 9 bases between them. The CDR3, as DNA: TGCAGCGTTGAGGGGTACGACAAAAACATTCAGTACTTC. Protein product: CSVEGYDKNIQYF.